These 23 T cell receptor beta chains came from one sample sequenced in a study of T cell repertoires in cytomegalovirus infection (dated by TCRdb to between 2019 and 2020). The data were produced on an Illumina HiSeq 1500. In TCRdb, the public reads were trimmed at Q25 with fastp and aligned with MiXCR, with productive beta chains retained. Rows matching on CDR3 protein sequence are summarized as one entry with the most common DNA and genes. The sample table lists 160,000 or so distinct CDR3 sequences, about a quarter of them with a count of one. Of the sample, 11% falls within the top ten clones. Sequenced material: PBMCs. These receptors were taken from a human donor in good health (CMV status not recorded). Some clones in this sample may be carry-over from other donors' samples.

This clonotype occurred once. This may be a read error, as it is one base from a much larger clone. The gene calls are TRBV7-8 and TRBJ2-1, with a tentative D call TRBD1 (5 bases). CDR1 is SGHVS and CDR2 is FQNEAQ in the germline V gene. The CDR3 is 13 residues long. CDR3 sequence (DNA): TGTGCCAGCAGCCGTAGGGGCCCAAATGCGCAGTTCTTC. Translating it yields CASSRRGPNAQFF.

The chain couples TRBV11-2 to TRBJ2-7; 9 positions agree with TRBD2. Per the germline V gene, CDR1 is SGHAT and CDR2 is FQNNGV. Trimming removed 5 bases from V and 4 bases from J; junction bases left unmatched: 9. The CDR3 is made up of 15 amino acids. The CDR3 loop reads CASSPVPSGKYEQYF. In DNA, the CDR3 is TGTGCCAGCAGCCCAGTTCCTAGCGGGAAGTACGAGCAGTACTTC. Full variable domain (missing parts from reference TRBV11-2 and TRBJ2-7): EAGVAQSPRYKIIEKRQSVAFWCNPISGHATLYWYQQILGQGPKLLIQFQNNGVVDDSQLPKDRFSAERLKGVDSTLKIQPAKLEDSAVYLCASSPVPSGKYEQYFGPGTRLTVT.

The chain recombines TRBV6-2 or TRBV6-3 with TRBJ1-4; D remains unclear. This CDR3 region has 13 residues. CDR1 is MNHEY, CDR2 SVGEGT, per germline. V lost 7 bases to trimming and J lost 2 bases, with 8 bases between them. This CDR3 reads CASTRGTNEKLFF. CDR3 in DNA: TGTGCCAGCACCCGAGGTACTAATGAAAAACTGTTTTTT.

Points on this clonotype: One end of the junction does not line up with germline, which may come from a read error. CDR3 region: CASSPLTSGTYTEQFF. As DNA, the CDR3 is TGTGCCAGCAGCCCCCTAACTAGCGGGACCTACACTGAGCAGTTCTTC. This rearrangement joins TRBV7-4 to TRBJ2-1; the match to TRBD2 covers 10 bases. Germline assignment: CDR1 SGHVT and CDR2 SQSDAQ. This CDR3 is 16 amino acids long.

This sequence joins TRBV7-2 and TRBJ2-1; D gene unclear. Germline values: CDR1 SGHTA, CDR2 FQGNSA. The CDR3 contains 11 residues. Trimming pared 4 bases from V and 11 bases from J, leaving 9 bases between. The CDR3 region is CASSYIGQQFF. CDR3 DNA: TGTGCCAGCAGCTATATCGGTCAGCAGTTCTTC.

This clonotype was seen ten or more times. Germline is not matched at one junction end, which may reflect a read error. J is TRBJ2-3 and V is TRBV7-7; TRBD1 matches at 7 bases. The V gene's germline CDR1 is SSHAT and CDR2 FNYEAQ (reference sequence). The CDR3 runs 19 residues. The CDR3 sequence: CASSLERSRDSDNTDTQYF. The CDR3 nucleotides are TGTGCTAGCAGCTTAGAGAGGTCCCGGGACAGCGATAACACAGATACGCAGTATTTT.

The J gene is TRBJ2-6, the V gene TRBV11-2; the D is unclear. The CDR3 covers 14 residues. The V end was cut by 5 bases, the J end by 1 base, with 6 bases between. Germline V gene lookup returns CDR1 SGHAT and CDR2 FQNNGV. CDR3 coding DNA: TGTGCCAGCAGCCCTATATCTGGGGCCAACGTCCTGACTTTC. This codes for CASSPISGANVLTF. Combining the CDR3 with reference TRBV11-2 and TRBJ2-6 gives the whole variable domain EAGVAQSPRYKIIEKRQSVAFWCNPISGHATLYWYQQILGQGPKLLIQFQNNGVVDDSQLPKDRFSAERLKGVDSTLKIQPAKLEDSAVYLCASSPISGANVLTFGAGSRLTVL.

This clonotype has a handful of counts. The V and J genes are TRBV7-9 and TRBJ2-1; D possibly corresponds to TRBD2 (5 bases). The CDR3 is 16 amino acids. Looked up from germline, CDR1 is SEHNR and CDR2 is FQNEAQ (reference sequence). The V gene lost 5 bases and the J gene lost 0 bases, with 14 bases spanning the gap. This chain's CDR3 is CASSPGNLGSYNEQFF. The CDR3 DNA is TGTGCCAGCAGCCCCGGGAATCTAGGCTCCTACAATGAGCAGTTCTTC.

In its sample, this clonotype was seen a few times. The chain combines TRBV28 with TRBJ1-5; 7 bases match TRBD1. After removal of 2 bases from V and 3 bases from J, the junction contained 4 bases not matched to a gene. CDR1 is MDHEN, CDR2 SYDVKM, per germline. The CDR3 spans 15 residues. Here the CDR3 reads CASSLGQVFNQPQHF. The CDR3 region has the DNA TGTGCCAGCAGTTTAGGACAGGTGTTCAATCAGCCCCAGCATTTT.

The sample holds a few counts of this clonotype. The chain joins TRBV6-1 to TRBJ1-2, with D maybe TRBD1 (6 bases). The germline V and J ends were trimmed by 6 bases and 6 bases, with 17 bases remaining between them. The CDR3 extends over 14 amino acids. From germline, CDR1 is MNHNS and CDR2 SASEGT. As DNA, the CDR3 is TGTGCCAGCAGCTCCGGACAGACTAGGAATGGCTACACCTTC. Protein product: CASSSGQTRNGYTF.

In DNA form, the CDR3 reads TGTGCCTGGAGTGTACGGGGGATTACCACCGGGGAGCTGTTTTTT. Its protein is CAWSVRGITTGELFF. The chain joins TRBV30 to TRBJ2-2; possibly TRBD2 for D (6 bases). The CDR3 length is 15 residues. Germline V gene data show CDR1 as GTSNPN and CDR2 as SVGIG (reference sequence). Trimming cost V 0 bases and J 4 bases, with 12 bases left between them.

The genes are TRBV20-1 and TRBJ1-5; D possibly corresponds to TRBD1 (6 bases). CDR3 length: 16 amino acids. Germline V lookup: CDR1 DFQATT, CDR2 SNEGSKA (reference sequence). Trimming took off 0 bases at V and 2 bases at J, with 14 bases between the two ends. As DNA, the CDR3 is TGCAGTGCTAGAGATTTCCGGACAGAGCGCAATCAGCCCCAGCATTTT. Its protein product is CSARDFRTERNQPQHF.

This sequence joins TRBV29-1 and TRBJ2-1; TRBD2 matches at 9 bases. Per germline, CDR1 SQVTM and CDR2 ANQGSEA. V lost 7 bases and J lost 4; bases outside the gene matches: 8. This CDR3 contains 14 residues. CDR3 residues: CSATSGSVYNEQFF. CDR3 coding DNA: TGCAGCGCCACTAGCGGGTCCGTTTACAATGAGCAGTTCTTC.

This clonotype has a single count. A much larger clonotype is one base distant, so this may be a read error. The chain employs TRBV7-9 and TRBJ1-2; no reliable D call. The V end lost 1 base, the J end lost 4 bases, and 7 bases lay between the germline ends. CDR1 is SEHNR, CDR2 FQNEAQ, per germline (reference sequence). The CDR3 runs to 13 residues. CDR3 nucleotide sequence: TGTGCCAGCAGCTTAGAACAGAGCTATGGCTACACCTTC. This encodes CASSLEQSYGYTF.

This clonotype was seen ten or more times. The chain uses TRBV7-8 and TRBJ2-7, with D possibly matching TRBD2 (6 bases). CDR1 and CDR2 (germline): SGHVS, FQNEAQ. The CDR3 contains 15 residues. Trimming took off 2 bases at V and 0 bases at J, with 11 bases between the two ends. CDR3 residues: CASSLNSGSSYEQYF. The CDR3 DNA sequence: TGTGCCAGCAGCTTAAATAGCGGCTCCTCCTACGAGCAGTACTTC.

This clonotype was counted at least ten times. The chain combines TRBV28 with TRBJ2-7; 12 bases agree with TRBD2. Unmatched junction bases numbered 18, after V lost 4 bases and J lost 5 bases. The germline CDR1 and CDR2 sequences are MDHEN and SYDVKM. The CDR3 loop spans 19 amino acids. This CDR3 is CASSWGLAGGPYKSNEQYF. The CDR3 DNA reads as TGTGCCAGCAGTTGGGGCCTAGCGGGAGGGCCCTACAAGAGTAACGAGCAGTACTTC.

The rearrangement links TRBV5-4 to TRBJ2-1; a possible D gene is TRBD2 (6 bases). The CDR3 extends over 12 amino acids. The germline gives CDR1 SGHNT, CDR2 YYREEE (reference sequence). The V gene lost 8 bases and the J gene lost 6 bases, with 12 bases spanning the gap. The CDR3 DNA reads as TGTGCCAGTCGACTAGTGGGCAATGAGCAGTTCTTC. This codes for CASRLVGNEQFF.

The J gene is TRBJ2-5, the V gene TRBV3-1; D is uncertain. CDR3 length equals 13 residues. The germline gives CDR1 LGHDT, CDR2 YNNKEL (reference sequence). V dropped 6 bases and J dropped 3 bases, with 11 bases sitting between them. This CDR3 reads CASSYRDKETQYF. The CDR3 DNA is TGTGCCAGCAGTTACAGAGACAAAGAGACCCAGTACTTC.

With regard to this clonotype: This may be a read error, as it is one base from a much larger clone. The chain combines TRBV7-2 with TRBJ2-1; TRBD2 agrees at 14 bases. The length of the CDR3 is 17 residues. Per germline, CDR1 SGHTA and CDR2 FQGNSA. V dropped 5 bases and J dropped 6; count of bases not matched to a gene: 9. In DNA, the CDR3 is TGTGCCAGCAGCCTCCGGACTAGCGGGGGGAATTTCAATGAGCAGTTCTTC. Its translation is CASSLRTSGGNFNEQFF. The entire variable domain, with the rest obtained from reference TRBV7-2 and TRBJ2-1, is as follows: GAGVSQSPSNKVTEKGKDVELRCDPISGHTALYWYRQSLGQGLEFLIYFQGNSAPDKSGLPSDRFSAERTGGSVSTLTIQRTQQEDSAVYLCASSLRTSGGNFNEQFFGPGTRLTVL.

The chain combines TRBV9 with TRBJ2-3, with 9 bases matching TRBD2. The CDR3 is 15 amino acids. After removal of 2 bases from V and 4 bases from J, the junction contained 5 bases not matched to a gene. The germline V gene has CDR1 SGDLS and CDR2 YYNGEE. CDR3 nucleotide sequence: TGTGCCAGCAGCGTCCAGGGACTAGCCGCAGATACGCAGTATTTT. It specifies CASSVQGLAADTQYF.

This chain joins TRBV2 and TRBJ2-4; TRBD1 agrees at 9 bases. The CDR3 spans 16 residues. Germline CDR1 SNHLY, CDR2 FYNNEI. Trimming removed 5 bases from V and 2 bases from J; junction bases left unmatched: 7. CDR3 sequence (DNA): TGTGCCAGCAGTACAGACAGGGGGTATCCCAAAAACATTCAGTACTTC. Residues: CASSTDRGYPKNIQYF.

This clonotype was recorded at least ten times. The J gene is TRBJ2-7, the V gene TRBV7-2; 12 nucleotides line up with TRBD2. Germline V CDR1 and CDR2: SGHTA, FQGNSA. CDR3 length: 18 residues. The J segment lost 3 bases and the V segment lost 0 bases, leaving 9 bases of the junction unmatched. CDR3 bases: TGTGCCAGCAGCTTAGCTAGTGTGACTAGCGGGAGCGTCTACGAGCAGTACTTC. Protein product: CASSLASVTSGSVYEQYF.

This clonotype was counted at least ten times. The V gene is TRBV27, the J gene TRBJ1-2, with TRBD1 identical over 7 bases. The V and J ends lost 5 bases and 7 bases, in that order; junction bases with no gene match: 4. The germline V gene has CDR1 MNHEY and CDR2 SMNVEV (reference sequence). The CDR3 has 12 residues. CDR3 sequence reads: CASSPTGSGYTF. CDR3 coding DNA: TGTGCCAGCAGTCCGACAGGGTCTGGCTACACCTTC.